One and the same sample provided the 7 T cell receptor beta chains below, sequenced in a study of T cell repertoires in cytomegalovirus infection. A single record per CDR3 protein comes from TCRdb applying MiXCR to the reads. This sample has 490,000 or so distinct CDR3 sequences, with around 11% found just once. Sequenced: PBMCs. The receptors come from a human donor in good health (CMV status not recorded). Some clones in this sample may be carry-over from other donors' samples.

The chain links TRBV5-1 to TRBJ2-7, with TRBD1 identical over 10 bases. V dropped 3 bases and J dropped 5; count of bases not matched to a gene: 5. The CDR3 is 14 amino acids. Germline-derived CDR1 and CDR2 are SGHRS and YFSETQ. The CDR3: CASSWGQGYNEQYF. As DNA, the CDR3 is TGCGCCAGCAGCTGGGGACAGGGGTACAACGAGCAGTACTTC.

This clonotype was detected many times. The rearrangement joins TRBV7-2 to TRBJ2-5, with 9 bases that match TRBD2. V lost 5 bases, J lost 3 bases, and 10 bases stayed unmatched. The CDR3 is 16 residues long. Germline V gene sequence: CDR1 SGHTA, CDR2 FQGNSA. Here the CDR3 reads CASSLPVAGEEETQYF. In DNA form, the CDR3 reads TGTGCCAGCAGCCTTCCCGTAGCGGGAGAAGAAGAGACCCAGTACTTC. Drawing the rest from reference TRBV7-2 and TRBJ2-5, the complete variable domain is GAGVSQSPSNKVTEKGKDVELRCDPISGHTALYWYRQSLGQGLEFLIYFQGNSAPDKSGLPSDRFSAERTGGSVSTLTIQRTQQEDSAVYLCASSLPVAGEEETQYFGPGTRLLVL.

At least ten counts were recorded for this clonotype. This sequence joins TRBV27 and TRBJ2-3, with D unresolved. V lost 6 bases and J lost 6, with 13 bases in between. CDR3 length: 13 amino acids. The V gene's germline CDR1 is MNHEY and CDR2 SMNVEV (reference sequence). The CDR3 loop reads CASSLNLGDTQYF. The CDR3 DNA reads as TGTGCCAGCAGCTTAAACCTAGGGGATACGCAGTATTTT.

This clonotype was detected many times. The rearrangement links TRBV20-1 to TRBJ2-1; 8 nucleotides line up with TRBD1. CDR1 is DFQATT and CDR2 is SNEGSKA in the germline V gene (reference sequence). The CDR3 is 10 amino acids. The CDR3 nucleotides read TGCAGCACAGGGGGCAATGAGCAGTTCTTC. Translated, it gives CSTGGNEQFF.

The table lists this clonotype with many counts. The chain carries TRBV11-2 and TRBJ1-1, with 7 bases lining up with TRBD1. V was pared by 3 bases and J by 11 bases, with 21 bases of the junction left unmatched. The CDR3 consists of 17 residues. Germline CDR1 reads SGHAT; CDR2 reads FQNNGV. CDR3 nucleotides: TGTGCCAGCAGCTTTACTTTCCCGGGACAGTCCCCCGGGGGGGCTTTCTTT. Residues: CASSFTFPGQSPGGAFF.

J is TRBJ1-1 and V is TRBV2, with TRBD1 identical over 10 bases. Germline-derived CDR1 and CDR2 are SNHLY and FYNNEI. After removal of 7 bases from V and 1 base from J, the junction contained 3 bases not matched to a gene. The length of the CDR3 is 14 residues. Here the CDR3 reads CASNWDRGNTEAFF. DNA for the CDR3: TGTGCCAGCAATTGGGACAGGGGGAACACTGAAGCTTTCTTT.

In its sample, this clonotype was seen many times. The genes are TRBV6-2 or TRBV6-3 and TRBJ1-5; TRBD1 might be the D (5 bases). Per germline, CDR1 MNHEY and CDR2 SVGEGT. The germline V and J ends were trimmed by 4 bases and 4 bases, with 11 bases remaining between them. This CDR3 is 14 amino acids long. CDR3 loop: CASSFSGINQPQHF. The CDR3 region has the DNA TGTGCCAGCAGTTTCTCAGGGATTAATCAGCCCCAGCATTTT.